This T cell receptor beta chain is from a study of shared clonotypes between healthy human individuals. Whole-study results and caveats: Limitation of the genetic and exposure-history diversity represented came from the few donors. Sharing across four donors was seen in 5% to 5.5% of naive CD4 clonotypes.

The CDR3 loop spans 12 amino acids. V was clipped by 4 bases and J by 5 bases, with 8 bases between them. Germline lookup yields CDR1 SGHDN and CDR2 FVKESK. Assay used: immunoSEQ multiplex PCR; TCRdb lists only in-frame clones, some missing. Of 1 million to 1.2 million clones in the sample, roughly 80% were seen once. Remarks on this clone: Its antigen is not identified.

Investigators divided CD4+ cells into CD45RA+ naive and CD45RA-negative memory subsets. The chain couples TRBV14 to TRBJ2-5, with D perhaps matching TRBD1 (6 bases). This clonotype was obtained from a man younger than 35 in good health. Some clones in this sample may be carry-over from other donors' samples. The sequencing input was memory CD4+ T cells from PBMCs. Subset denoted: CD45RA-negative fraction. CDR3 protein: CASSLTGETQYF. CDR3 nucleotide sequence: TGTGCCAGCAGCCTTACAGGGGAGACCCAGTACTTC.